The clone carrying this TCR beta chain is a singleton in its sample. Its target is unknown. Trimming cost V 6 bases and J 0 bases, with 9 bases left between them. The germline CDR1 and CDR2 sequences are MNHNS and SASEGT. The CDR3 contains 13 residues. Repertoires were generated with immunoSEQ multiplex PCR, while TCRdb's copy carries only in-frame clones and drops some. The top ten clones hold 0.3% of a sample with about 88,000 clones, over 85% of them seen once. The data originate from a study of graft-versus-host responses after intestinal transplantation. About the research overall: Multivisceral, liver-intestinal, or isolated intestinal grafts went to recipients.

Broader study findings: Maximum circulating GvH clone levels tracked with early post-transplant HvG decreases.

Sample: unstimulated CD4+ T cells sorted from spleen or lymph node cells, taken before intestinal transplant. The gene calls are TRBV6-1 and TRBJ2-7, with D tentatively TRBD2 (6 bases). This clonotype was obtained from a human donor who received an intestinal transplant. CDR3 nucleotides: TGTGCCAGCAGACCGGGACTCTCCTACGAGCAGTACTTC. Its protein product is CASRPGLSYEQYF.